Each of the 2 T cell receptor beta chains below was sequenced from the same sample in a study of HIV-infected patients and healthy controls. Follow-up blood was drawn about 14 weeks, roughly three months, after antiretroviral therapy began. Whole blood was used without fractionation, so all unsorted peripheral T cells were included. Alpha and beta constant-region primers primed reverse transcription of around 0.5 ug RNA. Alpha and beta chain libraries were made separately by chain-specific third strand synthesis with multiplexing indices. TCRdb passed the 5' RACE reads through MiXCR, listing each CDR3 protein once. The sample lists several thousand distinct CDR3 sequences, roughly 20% occurring once. Sequences were derived from blood, sampled during antiretroviral therapy. The receptors derive from an adult with HIV infection.

This clonotype occurred a few times. Since a much larger clone is just one base distant, this may be a read error. V gene TRBV20-1 combines with J gene TRBJ2-5, with D tentatively TRBD1 (6 bases). This CDR3 comprises 13 residues. V lost 0 bases to trimming and J lost 12 bases, with 17 bases between them. The germline V gene encodes CDR1 DFQATT and CDR2 SNEGSKA (reference sequence). The CDR3 coding sequence is TGCAGTGCTAGAGATCCCCAGGGGACGCCCAAGTACTTC. Residues: CSARDPQGTPKYF.

By sample fraction, this clonotype is medium-sized. This chain uses TRBV5-1 with TRBJ2-1; a weak D match, TRBD2 (5 bases). The CDR3 contains 17 residues. Per the germline V gene, CDR1 is SGHRS and CDR2 is YFSETQ. V lost 5 bases and J 2 bases, leaving 20 bases between the germline ends. CDR3 nucleotides: TGCGCCAGCAGGCCCCCAAGAGGGTCGGTACCCTACAATGAGCAGTTCTTC. As protein: CASRPPRGSVPYNEQFF. The complete variable domain, with remaining parts taken from reference TRBV5-1 and TRBJ2-1, reads KAGVTQTPRYLIKTRGQQVTLSCSPISGHRSVSWYQQTPGQGLQFLFEYFSETQRNKGNFPGRFSGRQFSNSRSEMNVSTLELGDSALYLCASRPPRGSVPYNEQFFGPGTRLTVL.